This T cell receptor beta chain was recorded in a study of a mutant IDH1 vaccine in newly diagnosed glioma (dated by TCRdb to the early 2020s). Regarding the study in general: Vaccination was initiated 4-6 weeks after radiotherapy alone, or concurrently with temozolomide cycles in the chemotherapy-containing groups. The approximately 30 treated patients were around 62% male and roughly 40% female, with a mean age of 40.4 years. Before enrollment, patients had received standard therapy of radiotherapy alone, temozolomide alone, or radiochemotherapy with temozolomide; most received the combination. The week-35 safety follow-up took place at visit V12, and the week-47 end of study took place at visit V13. Six visits were used for peripheral blood collection: V03 (baseline), V05, V07, V10, V12 and V13. Longitudinal TCRB deep sequencing was done for 25 treated patients, wherever samples were available for exploratory analyses. The paper's findings and limits, for the study overall: Availability determined which PBMC samples were chosen for TCRB deep sequencing. Immune responses induced by the vaccine were seen in around 94% of patients across multiple MHC alleles. It was noted by the authors that analyses of patient blood samples could not be reproduced owing to sample limitations. No apparent relationship was observed between pseudoprogression and alterations in the top peripheral T cell clonotypes detected by TCRB sequencing.

The library was generated by the immunoSEQ multiplex PCR assay. Following the manufacturer's protocol, the hsTCRB Kit was used to amplify rearranged TCR beta chain sequences. Sequencing of TCRB libraries was carried out on an Illumina MiSeq. The source study handled its data this way. The kit vendor's proprietary platform handled demultiplexing, trimming and gene mapping. The immuneACCESS repertoire file appears here via TCRdb, limited to in-frame rearrangements. These files lack a portion of the clones; in checked studies, under half of the deficit traces to unresolved V genes, and the cause of the others is not known. V and J calls and clone size are as listed in that table; D and trimming were resolved from the DNA. In this sample the table shows around 26,000 clones, roughly 83% of which occur a single time. About 31% of the sample is held by the ten biggest clonotypes. The sample's time point label, decoded: week 35, safety follow-up. A 20-mer mutant IDH1 peptide at 300 micrograms in Montanide made up each vaccine dose, which was injected subcutaneously together with topical imiquimod. Eight vaccinations were administered to patients in weeks 1, 3, 5, 7, 11, 15, 19 and 23, corresponding to visits V03 through V10. The donors had newly diagnosed IDH1-mutant astrocytomas of WHO grade 3 or 4 that showed loss of nuclear ATRX. The samples were drawn from NOA16, a multicentre, single-arm, open-label phase I trial in Germany that tested a mutant IDH1 peptide vaccine in humans for the first time. Genomic DNA for TCRB sequencing was isolated from EDTA blood with the DNeasy Blood and Tissue Kit.

The CDR3 starts with the cysteine, ends with the phenylalanine, and has 14 residues. Only the CDR3 portion is preserved as DNA: 42 bases, with reading frame beginning at the first base. CDR1 and CDR2 are read off the germline V gene as SNHLY and FYNNEI. Trimming removed 5 bases from V and 5 bases from J, leaving 15 bases between the germline ends. Worth noting for this clone: Its antigen is not yet known. No per-base quality is available; no much larger clone lies one base away.

The specimen was PBMCs, collected from a glioma patient whose treatment included an IDH1 peptide vaccine. The TCR originated in a man aged 25 to 40 with glioma. The chain joins TRBV2 to TRBJ2-5; too little of a D gene remains to name it. CDR3 sequence: CASSPTGSSETQYF. The nucleotide sequence is TGTGCCAGCAGTCCGACGGGTTCATCGGAGACCCAGTACTTC.